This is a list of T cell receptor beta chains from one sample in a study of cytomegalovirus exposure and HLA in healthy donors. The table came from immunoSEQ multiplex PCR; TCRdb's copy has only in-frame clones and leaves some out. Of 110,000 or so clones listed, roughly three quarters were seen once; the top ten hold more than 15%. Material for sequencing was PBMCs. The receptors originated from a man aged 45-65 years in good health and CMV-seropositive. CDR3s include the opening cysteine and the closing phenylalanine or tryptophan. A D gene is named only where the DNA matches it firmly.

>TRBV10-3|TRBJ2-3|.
CAISESQDTQYF
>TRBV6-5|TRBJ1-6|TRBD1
CASTLDRDDSPLHF
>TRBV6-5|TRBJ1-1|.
CASRPQRDTEAFF
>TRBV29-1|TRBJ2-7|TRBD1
CSVGGPGQGNYEQYF
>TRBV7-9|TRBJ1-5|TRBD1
CASSSETGLSNQPQHF
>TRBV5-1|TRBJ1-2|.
CASSLGGLGYGYTF
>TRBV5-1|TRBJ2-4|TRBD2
CASSLVPGKGPTGGNIQYF
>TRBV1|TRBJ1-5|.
CTSSRDRISNQPQHF
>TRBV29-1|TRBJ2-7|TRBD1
CSAKTGGLYEQYF
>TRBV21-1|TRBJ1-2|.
CASSKTGGYGYTF
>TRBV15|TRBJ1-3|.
CATSSLQDSGNTIYF
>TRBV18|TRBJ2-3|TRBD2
CASSQIVRGGQNTQYF
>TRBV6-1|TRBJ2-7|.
CASGDSSYEQYF
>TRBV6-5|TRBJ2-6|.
CASRDRYSGANVLTF
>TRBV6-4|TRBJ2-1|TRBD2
CASSDQWTSGNEQFF
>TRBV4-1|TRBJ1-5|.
CASSQVGTTGQPQHF
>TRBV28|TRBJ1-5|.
CASSLNRAAGPNLNQPQHF
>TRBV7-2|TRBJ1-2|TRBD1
CASSLAGTGDGYTF
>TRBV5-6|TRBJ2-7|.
CASSLSRTLVYEQYF
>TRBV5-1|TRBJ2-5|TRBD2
CASSLAPSGGETQYF
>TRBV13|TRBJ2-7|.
CASSFLSGSYEQYF
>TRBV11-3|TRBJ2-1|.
CASSSPGSYEQFF
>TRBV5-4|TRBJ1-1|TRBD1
CASGLQGWGTEAFF
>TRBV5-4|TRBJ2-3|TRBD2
CASSARTGGADTQYF
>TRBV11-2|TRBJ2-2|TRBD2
CASSLARTRDTGELFF
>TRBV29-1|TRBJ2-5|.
CSVWTPQETQYF
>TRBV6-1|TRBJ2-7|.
CASSEGRVGEQYF